This record concerns one T cell receptor (beta chain) sequence. These data come from a study of blood T cell repertoires in COVID-19. About the research overall: The United States, Italy and Spain provided the acute and convalescent COVID-19 samples. T cells, B-cell-depleted T cells, or PBMCs provided the cDNA or gDNA that served as material.

Authors' processing steps: Nucleated cell counts were estimated from reference gene primer amplification. Sequencing used immunoSEQ multiplex PCR; TCRdb keeps in-frame clones, though not all of them. V and J calls and clone size are those listed in that table; D and trimming were worked out from the DNA. This sample has 150,000 to 180,000 clones, with roughly nine tenths found just once. From germline, CDR1 is MDHEN and CDR2 SYDVKM. The CDR3 extends over 15 amino acids. Trimming took off 8 bases at V and 5 bases at J, with 19 bases between the two ends. The clonotype was recovered from a man aged 50-60 years with acute or convalescent COVID-19. The material sequenced was peripheral blood. The chain joins TRBV28 to TRBJ2-1; D is perhaps TRBD2 (6 bases). In DNA, the CDR3 is TGTGCCAGCCGAGGGGCAGGGACTTCAGACAATGAGCAGTTCTTC. Protein product: CASRGAGTSDNEQFF.